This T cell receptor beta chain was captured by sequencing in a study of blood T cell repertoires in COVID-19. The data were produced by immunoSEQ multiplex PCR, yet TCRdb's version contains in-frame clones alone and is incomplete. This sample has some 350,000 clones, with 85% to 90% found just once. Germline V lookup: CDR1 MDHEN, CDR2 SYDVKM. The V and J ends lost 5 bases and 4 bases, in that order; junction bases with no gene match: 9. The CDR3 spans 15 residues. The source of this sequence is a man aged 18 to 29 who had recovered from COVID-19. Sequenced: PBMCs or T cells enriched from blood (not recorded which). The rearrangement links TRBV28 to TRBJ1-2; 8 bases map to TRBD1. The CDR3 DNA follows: TGTGCCAGCAGTGCCTCCGACAGGGGACTCTATGGCTACACCTTC. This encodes CASSASDRGLYGYTF.